This T cell receptor beta chain was identified during a study of post-analysis software for immune sequencing data. The overall study: The disease courses spanned relapsing-remitting, secondary progressive and progressive-relapsing forms of multiple sclerosis.

This clonotype was observed once. Its specificity is unknown. Study-wide results and caveats: Multiple sclerosis patients showed significantly lower normalized Chao1 diversity than controls did. Patients carried several TRBV segments more frequently than controls did, and TRBV5-6, TRBV5-1 and TRBV20-1 were among them.

CDR3 length: 14 amino acids. Germline V gives CDR1 ENHRY, CDR2 SYGVKD. V lost 8 bases to trimming and J lost 0 bases; unmatched junction nucleotides: 6. Unique-molecular-identifier-tagged TCR beta cDNA libraries were used. TCRdb processed the PCR reads anew with MiXCR; each CDR3 protein has one entry. Of more than 450,000 distinct CDR3 sequences in the sample, roughly 40% were seen once. The rearrangement joins TRBV10-3 to TRBJ1-1; TRBD1 agrees at 7 bases. This TCR was sampled from a girl under 18 with multiple sclerosis. The sequencing input was blood. The DNA of the CDR3 is TGTGCCATCGGTGGGACAGCTATGAACACTGAAGCTTTCTTT. Its translation: CAIGGTAMNTEAFF.